This TCR beta chain was recovered during a study of T cell responses to AZD1222 COVID-19 vaccine. It was second doses at about 4 or about 12 weeks that were pooled. Study conclusions and caveats: Seropositive status at baseline applied to only five or six AZD1222 recipients. Dominant CD4 TCR responses targeted spike regions 160-218 and 743-854. Spike-specific TCR breadth and depth rose after two AZD1222 doses.

This clone was seen only a few times. Antigen unknown. Using immunoSEQ multiplex PCR, the repertoire was profiled, and TCRdb retains in-frame clones only, with some absent. The sample consists of 120,000 to 150,000 clones, roughly 90% of them appearing once. The receptor comes from an adult who received the AZD1222 COVID-19 vaccine. The specimen comprised peripheral blood, sampled 28 days after the second AZD1222 dose.

The DNA for the CDR3 is TGTGCCAGCAGCTTGATAAGCTCCTACAATGAGCAGTTCTTC. Its protein is CASSLISSYNEQFF. The V call is TRBV5-6, the J call TRBJ2-1; the D is unclear. This CDR3 has 14 amino acids. The V end was cut by 1 base, the J end by 0 bases, with 5 bases between. Germline-derived CDR1 and CDR2 are SGHDT and YYEEEE.